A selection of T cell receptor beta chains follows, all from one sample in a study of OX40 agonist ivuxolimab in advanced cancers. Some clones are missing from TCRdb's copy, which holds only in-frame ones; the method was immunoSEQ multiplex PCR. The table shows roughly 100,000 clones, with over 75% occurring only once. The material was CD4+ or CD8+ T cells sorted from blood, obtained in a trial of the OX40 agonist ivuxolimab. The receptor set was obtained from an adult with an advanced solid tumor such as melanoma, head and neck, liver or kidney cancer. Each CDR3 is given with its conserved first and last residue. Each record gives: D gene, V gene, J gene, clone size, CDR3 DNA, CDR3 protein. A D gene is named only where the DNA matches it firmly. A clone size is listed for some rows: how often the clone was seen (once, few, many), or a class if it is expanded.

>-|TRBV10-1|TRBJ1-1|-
TGCGCCAGCGGTGGAGCTGAAGCTTTCTTT
CASGGAEAFF
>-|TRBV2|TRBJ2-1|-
TGTGCCATAAAAAAAGACCAGAGGGGGGTTGAGCAGTTCTTC
CAIKKDQRGVEQFF
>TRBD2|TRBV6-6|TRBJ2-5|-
TGTGCCAGCAGTTATTACCGGGAGGGCCGCGAGACCCAGTACTTC
CASSYYREGRETQYF
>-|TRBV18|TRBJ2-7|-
TGTGCCAGCTCACCACTATCAGGGGAAGGCTCCTACGAGCAGTACTTC
CASSPLSGEGSYEQYF
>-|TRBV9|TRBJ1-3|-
TGTGCCGGCAGTTTAGGAGGCTTCTCTGGAAACACCATATATTTT
CAGSLGGFSGNTIYF
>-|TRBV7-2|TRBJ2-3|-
TGTGCCAGCAGCTTAGCACCGGTACATGATACGCAGTATTTT
CASSLAPVHDTQYF
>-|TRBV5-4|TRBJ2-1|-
TGTGCCAGCAGGTTTGGCCTCTCGGCCAGGGAGGCCTCTGAGCAGTTCTTC
CASRFGLSAREASEQFF
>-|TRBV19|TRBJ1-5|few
TGTGCCAGTAGTATCCAGAAGGGGTTAATCCAGCCCCAGCATTTT
CASSIQKGLIQPQHF
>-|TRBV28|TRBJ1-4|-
TGTGCCAGCAGTTTACAGGTCCAGCAGGAACTGTTTTTT
CASSLQVQQELFF
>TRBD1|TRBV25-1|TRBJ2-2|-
TGTGCCAGCAGTAGGACAGGGGGCCCGAACACCGGGGAGCTGTTTTTT
CASSRTGGPNTGELFF
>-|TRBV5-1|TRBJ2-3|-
TGCGCCAGCGAGGCGGGAACGGACACAGATACGCAGTATTTT
CASEAGTDTDTQYF
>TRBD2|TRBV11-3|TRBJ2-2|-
TGTGCCAGCAGCCCGACTAGCGGGAGGGGGGAGCTGTTTTTT
CASSPTSGRGELFF
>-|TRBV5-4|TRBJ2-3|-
TGTGCCACCGCAGTTGGCAGTACGCAGTATTTT
CATAVGSTQYF
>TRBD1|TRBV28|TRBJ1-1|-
TGTGCCAGCAGGCCACAGGGGGAACGGAACACTGAAGCTTTCTTT
CASRPQGERNTEAFF
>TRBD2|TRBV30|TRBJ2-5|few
TGTGCCTGGGCAGAGGGAAGCGGGAGGGTCGGAGAGACCCAGTACTTC
CAWAEGSGRVGETQYF
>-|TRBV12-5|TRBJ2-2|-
TGTGCTAGTGGTTTGGAGGGGTACACCGGGGAGCTGTTTTTT
CASGLEGYTGELFF
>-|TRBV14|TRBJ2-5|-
TGTGCCAGCAGCCAAGATCTCGGGGAGACCCAGTACTTC
CASSQDLGETQYF
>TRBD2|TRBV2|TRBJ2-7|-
TGTGCCAGCAGTGAAGCGACCCGTGGCGGGAGATACGAGCAGTACTTC
CASSEATRGGRYEQYF
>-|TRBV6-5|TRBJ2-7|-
TGTGCCAGCAGTCGCTCCTACGAGCAGTACTTC
CASSRSYEQYF
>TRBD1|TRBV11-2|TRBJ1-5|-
TGTGCCAGCAGCATCGGGACAGATAGCAATCAGCCCCAGCATTTT
CASSIGTDSNQPQHF
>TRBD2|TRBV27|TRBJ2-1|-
TGTGCCAGCAGTCCAAGGGGAACAGTTAGCGGGAGGAGGGGGGAGCAGTTCTTC
CASSPRGTVSGRRGEQFF
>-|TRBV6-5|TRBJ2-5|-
TGTGCCAGCAGTTACTCGAATCAGGGGGGAGAGACCCAGTACTTC
CASSYSNQGGETQYF